This T cell receptor (beta chain) stems from a study of control samples from healthy donors and cancer patients (dated by TCRdb to about 2020). Libraries were constructed by the immunoSEQ multiplex PCR assay. TCRdb retrieved this table from immuneACCESS and kept in-frame rearrangements only. Not all clones are present; in checked studies, unresolved V genes account for under half, and no reason is known for the remainder. This sample holds around 230,000 clones; 85% to 95% were observed only once. The ten biggest clones cover approximately 1.5% of the sample. The germline V gene encodes CDR1 SGHNT and CDR2 YYREEE (reference sequence). The CDR3 holds 14 amino acids from the cysteine to the phenylalanine. Of the read, only the CDR3 DNA is kept; its 42 bases are in frame from base 1. V and J are truncated by 4 bases and 5 bases respectively, leaving an intervening sequence of 15 bases. As regards this clone: The target of this receptor is not known. Within one base of it there is no much larger clone, and no base qualities were kept.

Sequencing used blood. The sequence came from a man between 45 and 60 years old in good health. Rearrangement joined TRBV5-4 to TRBJ2-5; TRBD2 might be the D gene, on 7 matching bases. The CDR3 corresponds to CASSEGGGRETQYF. The nucleotide sequence reads as follows: TGTGCCAGCAGCGAGGGGGGGGGCCGGGAGACCCAGTACTTC.